This record looks at one T cell receptor beta chain sequence and its context. Its specificity is not known. From the 120-subject validation cohort, which was separate from the roughly 700-subject first cohort, the donors were drawn. Sequenced by immunoSEQ multiplex PCR; TCRdb stores in-frame clones only, minus some. The table includes around 110,000 clones, 88% detected once. This sample was taken from a study of cytomegalovirus exposure and HLA in healthy donors. Study context: The same platform as the approximately 670 first-cohort repertoires was used for the 95 to 150 validation repertoires, a later analysis reported.

Study-level findings and limits: Among the CMV-associated chains, three were confirmed in vitro as specific for CMV antigens. The study labeled roughly 160 TCR beta chains cytomegalovirus-associated.

Trimming took 4 bases from V and 8 from J; bases not matched to a gene: 8. Germline V gene lookup returns CDR1 KGHSH and CDR2 LQKENI. This CDR3 contains 16 residues. The sequenced sample consisted of PBMCs. V is TRBV18 and J is TRBJ1-6, with 10 bases lining up with TRBD1. The receptor's source is a woman between 18 and 29 years old in good health and CMV-seropositive. The chain's CDR3 is CASSLLPGTGDSPLHF. The CDR3 DNA reads as TGTGCCAGCTCACTCCTGCCCGGGACAGGGGATTCACCCCTCCACTTT.